The 27 T cell receptor beta chains below come from one sample, sequenced in a study of blood T cell repertoires in COVID-19. The assay was immunoSEQ multiplex PCR, and TCRdb's table has in-frame clones only and misses some. The sample lists 100,000 or so clones, about 81% occurring once. The sequenced sample was peripheral blood. These receptors originate from a woman in her sixties or seventies with acute or convalescent COVID-19.

The gene calls are TRBV11-3 and TRBJ2-1, with a tentative D call TRBD2 (6 bases). Germline V gene lookup returns CDR1 SGHNT and CDR2 YENEEA. This CDR3 has 14 residues. Trimming took off 2 bases at V and 8 bases at J, with 13 bases between the two ends. CDR3 coding DNA: TGTGCCAGCAGCTTAAGCGGCGGGGACGATGAGCAGTTCTTC. This translates into CASSLSGGDDEQFF.

The chain couples TRBV15 to TRBJ1-2, with TRBD1 matching over 7 bases. V lost 3 bases, J lost 4 bases, and 5 bases stayed unmatched. CDR1 and CDR2 (germline): LNHNV, YYDKDF (reference sequence). This CDR3 has 14 residues. CDR3 protein: CATSRAGTVYGYTF. The CDR3, as DNA: TGTGCCACCAGCAGGGCCGGGACAGTCTATGGCTACACCTTC.

V gene TRBV28 combines with J gene TRBJ1-2; a weak D match, TRBD1 (6 bases). Trimming cost V 3 bases and J 3 bases, with 11 bases left between them. The CDR3 is made up of 14 amino acids. The germline V gene has CDR1 MDHEN and CDR2 SYDVKM. The CDR3: CASSLTGLDYGYTF. The CDR3 nucleotides are TGTGCCAGCAGTTTGACAGGACTAGACTATGGCTACACCTTC.

This clone has just a few counts. The V call is TRBV2, the J call TRBJ2-7, with TRBD1 as a possible D gene (5 bases). The germline V gene has CDR1 SNHLY and CDR2 FYNNEI. CDR3 length: 14 residues. Between the trimmed V and J ends, which lost 5 bases and 4 bases, there was a span of 15 bases. The CDR3 DNA is TGTGCCAGCAGTTCTAGGGGCGGACAATACGAGCAGTACTTC. Translation: CASSSRGGQYEQYF.

The table lists this clone with a few counts. V gene TRBV18 combines with J gene TRBJ1-1, with TRBD1 matching over 9 bases. There are 14 residues in the CDR3. CDR1 is KGHSH, CDR2 LQKENI, per germline. V shed 3 bases and J 5 bases; nucleotides not matched to a gene: 4. The CDR3 region is CASSPGQGRTEAFF. For the CDR3, the DNA is TGTGCCAGCTCACCGGGACAGGGCAGGACTGAAGCTTTCTTT.

The chain couples TRBV27 to TRBJ1-1; 10 nucleotides agree with TRBD1. CDR1 is MNHEY, CDR2 SMNVEV, per germline (reference sequence). Trimming at V came to 5 bases and at J to 5 bases, leaving 8 bases not matched to a gene. The CDR3 spans 15 residues. Here the CDR3 DNA reads TGTGCCAGCAGTCCCCCGGGACAGGGGATAACTGAAGCTTTCTTT. Translating gives CASSPPGQGITEAFF.

The rearrangement joins TRBV20-1 to TRBJ1-1; unclear D gene. The V and J ends lost 6 bases and 7 bases respectively, with 12 bases between them. The CDR3 loop spans 11 amino acids. Germline loops: CDR1 DFQATT, CDR2 SNEGSKA (reference sequence). The CDR3 protein is CSAVPKSEAFF. The CDR3 DNA reads TGCAGTGCCGTTCCAAAGAGTGAAGCTTTCTTT.

This sequence joins TRBV7-3 and TRBJ2-6; TRBD1 matches at 7 bases. In germline, CDR1 is SGHTA, CDR2 FQGTGA. The CDR3 has 16 amino acids. The V gene end was trimmed by 7 bases and the J gene end by 1 base; junction bases not matched to a gene: 7. CDR3 nucleotides: TGTGCCAGCACGACAGGGCTAGGGTCTGGGGCCAACGTCCTGACTTTC. Encoded protein: CASTTGLGSGANVLTF.

This rearrangement joins TRBV10-3 to TRBJ1-2; 7 positions agree with TRBD1. The germline V gene encodes CDR1 ENHRY and CDR2 SYGVKD. Germline trimming cut 6 bases from V and 5 bases from J; bases unmatched to any gene: 6. The CDR3 is 13 amino acids. The CDR3 DNA reads as TGTGCCATCAGCCGGGGACAGACTTATGGCTACACCTTC. It specifies CAISRGQTYGYTF.

In this sample, this clone turned up once. The V call is TRBV4-2, the J call TRBJ2-1; 11 bases agree with TRBD2. This CDR3 spans 18 amino acids. Germline V gene data show CDR1 as LGHNA and CDR2 as YNFKEQ. The trim removed 4 bases at V and 8 bases at J, leaving 16 bases unmatched. The CDR3 sequence: CASSPLFYSGGAVDEQFF. The CDR3 bases are TGTGCCAGCAGCCCCCTCTTCTATAGCGGGGGGGCCGTGGATGAGCAGTTCTTC.

This chain links TRBV5-5 with TRBJ2-7, with a possible D match to TRBD1 (6 bases). V was clipped by 1 base and J by 5 bases, with 19 bases between them. Germline V lookup: CDR1 SGHKS, CDR2 YYEKEE (reference sequence). The CDR3 has 16 amino acids. The CDR3 region is CASSLPKRRRGHEQYF. The DNA of the CDR3 is TGTGCCAGCAGCTTGCCAAAACGACGCAGGGGCCACGAGCAGTACTTC.

The gene calls are TRBV4-3 and TRBJ1-1; D is possibly TRBD1 (6 bases). Trimming cost V 4 bases and J 11 bases, with 14 bases left between them. The germline gives CDR1 LGHNA, CDR2 YSLEER. This CDR3 is built from 12 residues. The DNA for the CDR3 is TGCGCCAGCAGCCCCGCGGGGGGCGCGGCTTTCTTT. This gives the protein CASSPAGGAAFF.

The CDR3 bases are TGTGCCAGCAGTATAGACAGGGGTTCGAATGGCTACACCTTC. Translating gives CASSIDRGSNGYTF. J is TRBJ1-2 and V is TRBV28, with 8 bases identical to TRBD1. V lost 5 bases and J lost 6; bases outside the gene matches: 8. The CDR3 has 14 residues. Germline V gene lookup returns CDR1 MDHEN and CDR2 SYDVKM.

The table lists this clone with a few counts. The chain recombines TRBV1 with TRBJ2-7; whether TRBD2, the table's D call, matches the DNA was not checked. TRBV1 is deemed a pseudogene. The CDR3 runs to 10 residues. The CDR3 loop reads CTSSPPEQYF. In nucleotides, the CDR3 is TGCACCAGCAGCCCTCCCGAGCAGTACTTC.

This chain links TRBV9 with TRBJ1-1; D is perhaps TRBD1 (6 bases). The germline gives CDR1 SGDLS, CDR2 YYNGEE. This CDR3 region has 15 residues. The V end was cut by 0 bases, the J end by 5 bases, with 14 bases between. This chain's CDR3 is CASSVGNRVGTEAFF. CDR3 DNA: TGTGCCAGCAGCGTAGGCAACAGGGTAGGGACTGAAGCTTTCTTT.

This chain uses TRBV12-3 or TRBV12-4 with TRBJ1-3; no firm D call. This CDR3 contains 12 residues. The V end was cut by 4 bases, the J end by 7 bases, with 8 bases between. In nucleotides, the CDR3 is TGTGCCAGCAGTTACCCCGGGAACACCATATATTTT. Amino acid sequence: CASSYPGNTIYF.

The chain recombines TRBV7-2 with TRBJ1-3, with D unresolved. This CDR3 has 15 amino acids. Trimming took off 1 base at V and 4 bases at J, with 11 bases between the two ends. Per the germline V gene, CDR1 is SGHTA and CDR2 is FQGNSA. CDR3 sequence: CASSLVSGRGNTIYF. In nucleotides, the CDR3 is TGTGCCAGCAGCTTAGTGTCTGGGAGAGGAAACACCATATATTTT.

This sequence joins TRBV7-2 and TRBJ2-3, with 8 bases identical to TRBD2. With 0 bases clipped from V and 5 bases from J, the junction kept 4 bases outside the gene matches. Germline V gives CDR1 SGHTA, CDR2 FQGNSA. The CDR3 has 15 amino acids. CDR3 protein: CASSLALSGGDTQYF. The CDR3, as DNA: TGTGCCAGCAGCTTAGCGCTAAGCGGGGGAGATACGCAGTATTTT. The full variable domain, in which reference TRBV7-2 and TRBJ2-3 provide the parts outside the CDR3, is GAGVSQSPSNKVTEKGKDVELRCDPISGHTALYWYRQSLGQGLEFLIYFQGNSAPDKSGLPSDRFSAERTGGSVSTLTIQRTQQEDSAVYLCASSLALSGGDTQYFGPGTRLTVL.

J is TRBJ1-1 and V is TRBV7-8; TRBD1 might be the D (6 bases). Trimming pared 0 bases from V and 4 bases from J, leaving 12 bases between. CDR3 length: 15 residues. Germline assignment: CDR1 SGHVS and CDR2 FQNEAQ. DNA of the CDR3: TGTGCCAGCAGCTTAGCGCTAAACAGGGCCACTGAAGCTTTCTTT. It codes for CASSLALNRATEAFF.

This chain joins TRBV18 and TRBJ2-1; D not certain. Germline CDR1 and CDR2: KGHSH and LQKENI. V lost 2 bases and J lost 8, with 16 bases in between. CDR3 length: 15 amino acids. CDR3: CASSPVEIVFHEQFF. CDR3 bases: TGTGCCAGCTCACCAGTCGAAATAGTCTTCCATGAGCAGTTCTTC.

The chain joins TRBV28 to TRBJ1-4; D not resolved. The CDR3 has 13 amino acids. Trimming stripped 11 bases from V and 3 bases from J, with 13 bases between. CDR1 MDHEN and CDR2 SYDVKM come from the germline V gene. The CDR3 region is CASEEVANEKLFF. The CDR3 DNA reads TGTGCCTCCGAGGAGGTAGCTAATGAAAAACTGTTTTTT.

V and J are TRBV2 and TRBJ1-4, with TRBD1 matching over 9 bases. The CDR3 has 17 amino acids. Trimming cost V 6 bases and J 0 bases; bases outside gene matches: 8. Germline CDR1 and CDR2: SNHLY and FYNNEI. The CDR3 nucleotides are TGTGCCAGCAGCCCTACAGGGGGCGCCTCAACTAATGAAAAACTGTTTTTT. This translates into CASSPTGGASTNEKLFF.

The chain employs TRBV3-1 (or the pseudogene TRBV3-2) and TRBJ2-1, with 8 bases identical to TRBD2. Germline lookup yields CDR1 LGHDT and CDR2 YNNKEL (reference sequence). The CDR3 has 16 residues. J gave up 7 bases and V 2 bases, and 10 bases lay outside the gene matches. The CDR3 protein is CASSQTGGGRGNEQFF. The CDR3 DNA reads as TGTGCCAGCAGCCAAACCGGGGGGGGCCGGGGGAATGAGCAGTTCTTC.

V gene TRBV3-1 (or the pseudogene TRBV3-2) combines with J gene TRBJ1-1; D is unresolved. The germline V gene has CDR1 LGHDT and CDR2 YNNKEL (reference sequence). Trimming pared 1 base from V and 1 base from J, leaving 7 bases between. The CDR3 runs to 14 residues. DNA of the CDR3: TGTGCCAGCAGCCAAGGCAGCGAGAACACTGAAGCTTTCTTT. Residues: CASSQGSENTEAFF.

This clone was observed a handful of times. This chain links TRBV27 with TRBJ1-1, with D unresolved. V was clipped by 8 bases and J by 3 bases, with 13 bases between them. Germline-derived CDR1 and CDR2 are MNHEY and SMNVEV (reference sequence). CDR3 length equals 13 residues. The CDR3 region has the DNA TGTGCCAGCCAGGTATACATCCACACTGAAGCTTTCTTT. Translated: CASQVYIHTEAFF.

The chain carries TRBV6-5 and TRBJ2-7; possible D gene TRBD1, 5 bases. The V end was cut by 7 bases, the J end by 2 bases, with 15 bases between. Germline CDR1 and CDR2: MNHEY and SVGAGI. The CDR3 is made up of 14 amino acids. DNA of the CDR3: TGTGCCAGCACCGTAAGGGAAGGGGCCTACGAGCAGTACTTC. This sequence encodes CASTVREGAYEQYF.

This clone has a single count. The gene calls are TRBV3-1 (or the pseudogene TRBV3-2) and TRBJ2-2; TRBD2 matches 8 bases. With 6 bases clipped from V and 9 bases from J, the junction kept 6 bases outside the gene matches. Germline V gives CDR1 LGHDT, CDR2 YNNKEL (reference sequence). This CDR3 contains 13 residues. CDR3 in amino acids: CASSPGRARELFF. The CDR3 DNA reads TGTGCCAGCAGTCCCGGGAGGGCCCGGGAGCTGTTTTTT.